This T cell receptor beta chain comes out of a study of blood T cell repertoires in COVID-19. Study in general: T cells, B-cell-depleted T cells, or PBMCs provided the cDNA or gDNA that served as material.

The repertoire was sequenced with immunoSEQ multiplex PCR; TCRdb's copy has only in-frame clones and lacks some. Among tens of thousands of clones listed, 60% to 85% were seen once. After removal of 2 bases from V and 3 bases from J, the junction contained 16 bases not matched to a gene. The V gene's germline CDR1 is GTSNPN and CDR2 SVGIG (reference sequence). CDR3 length: 17 residues. The receptor comes from a human donor in a cohort sampled during active COVID-19. The chain links TRBV30 to TRBJ2-7; 7 nucleotides match TRBD1. Sequenced input: peripheral blood. The CDR3 DNA is TGTGCCTGGAGTCTTTTCCTACAGGGGACCGCCGTCTACGAGCAGTACTTC. It specifies CAWSLFLQGTAVYEQYF.